These T cell receptor beta chains were read from a single sample in a study of CD8 T cells in ankylosing spondylitis. TCRdb itself ran the 5' RACE reads through MiXCR, one entry per CDR3 protein. The table records 200,000 to 250,000 distinct CDR3 sequences, approximately 7.3% of them present only once. Input material: blood, either unsorted or a sorted T cell fraction (not recorded which). These receptors were obtained from a male donor with ankylosing spondylitis. CDR3s leave out the opening cysteine and the closing phenylalanine or tryptophan. The order of the fields is V gene, clone size, CDR3 protein. Only some rows state a clone size, as once, few, many or a class for expanded clones.

V gene: TRBV20-1; clone size: many; CDR3 protein: SAELREGPWETQY
V gene: TRBV6-1; clone size: NA; CDR3 protein: ASSPKALTFYGYT
V gene: TRBV12-3/TRBV12-4; clone size: many; CDR3 protein: ASSPVVQHEQY
V gene: TRBV20-1; clone size: many; CDR3 protein: SASPQEGYQPQH
V gene: TRBV7-9; clone size: many; CDR3 protein: ASSLFSADTQY
V gene: TRBV4-2; clone size: many; CDR3 protein: ASSQGRVYEQY
V gene: TRBV7-2; clone size: many; CDR3 protein: ASSLEAVAWGGGYT
V gene: TRBV20-1; clone size: NA; CDR3 protein: SARALYSGANVLT
V gene: TRBV15; clone size: many; CDR3 protein: ATSASRGQPQH
V gene: TRBV7-6; clone size: many; CDR3 protein: ASSSRRRGMNTEAF
V gene: TRBV29-1; clone size: many; CDR3 protein: SVEVGAGHEQY
V gene: TRBV5-1; clone size: NA; CDR3 protein: ASSLVELGESSYNSPLH
V gene: TRBV12-3/TRBV12-4; clone size: NA; CDR3 protein: ASSPGQPQPQH
V gene: TRBV29-1; clone size: many; CDR3 protein: SVVGLAGGSSYNEQF
V gene: TRBV29-1; clone size: many; CDR3 protein: SVDGLAAYNEQF
V gene: TRBV20-1; clone size: many; CDR3 protein: SARGGGENTEAF
V gene: TRBV7-9; clone size: NA; CDR3 protein: ASSLRGLVGYNEQF
V gene: TRBV7-9; clone size: many; CDR3 protein: ASSSEGITEAF
V gene: TRBV10-3; clone size: many; CDR3 protein: AISSGGYEQY
V gene: TRBV29-1; clone size: many; CDR3 protein: SVWIGGSEQY
V gene: TRBV11-1; clone size: many; CDR3 protein: ASSLPPIAITGYNEQF
V gene: TRBV12-3/TRBV12-4; clone size: many; CDR3 protein: ASSLAVTETQY
V gene: TRBV29-1; clone size: many; CDR3 protein: SVEGREGTSAVLAKNIQY
V gene: TRBV6-4; clone size: many; CDR3 protein: ASSDGTSAYNEQF
V gene: TRBV5-1; clone size: few; CDR3 protein: ASSLVGQDTYEQY
V gene: TRBV7-9; clone size: many; CDR3 protein: ASSLVSGSSYEQY
V gene: TRBV30; clone size: few; CDR3 protein: AWSPGSGGRVWTGELF
V gene: TRBV20-1; clone size: many; CDR3 protein: SASSSDAGTDTQY
V gene: TRBV6-1; clone size: many; CDR3 protein: ASGGGETDTQY
V gene: TRBV7-9; clone size: many; CDR3 protein: ASSPQGGEIYEQY
V gene: TRBV20-1; clone size: many; CDR3 protein: SARRGGELF
V gene: TRBV27; clone size: many; CDR3 protein: ASSHRGSSYEQY
V gene: TRBV4-3; clone size: many; CDR3 protein: ASSHQAGGTYNEQF
V gene: TRBV6-1; clone size: many; CDR3 protein: ASKPSGYGYT
V gene: TRBV29-1; clone size: many; CDR3 protein: SVSVVVEQY
V gene: TRBV20-1; clone size: many; CDR3 protein: SASGTRPYTQY
V gene: TRBV7-8; clone size: few; CDR3 protein: ASSLLGDRSTSGNTIY
V gene: TRBV28; clone size: many; CDR3 protein: ASSFWTGNTGELF
V gene: TRBV7-9; clone size: many; CDR3 protein: ASTDQGRNEQF
V gene: TRBV4-3; clone size: many; CDR3 protein: ASSQGLARFTDTQY
V gene: TRBV30; clone size: many; CDR3 protein: ALVEETQY